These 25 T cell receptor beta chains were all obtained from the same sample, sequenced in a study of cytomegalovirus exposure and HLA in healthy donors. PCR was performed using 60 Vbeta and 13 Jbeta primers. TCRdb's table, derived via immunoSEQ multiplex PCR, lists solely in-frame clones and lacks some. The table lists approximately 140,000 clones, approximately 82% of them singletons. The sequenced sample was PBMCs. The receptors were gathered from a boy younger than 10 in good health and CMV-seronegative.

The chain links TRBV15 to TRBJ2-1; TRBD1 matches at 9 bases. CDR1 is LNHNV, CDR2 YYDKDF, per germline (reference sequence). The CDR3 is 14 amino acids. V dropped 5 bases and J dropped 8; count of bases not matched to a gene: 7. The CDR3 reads CATSRRDRDYEQFF. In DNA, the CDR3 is TGTGCCACCAGCCGCCGGGACAGGGATTATGAGCAGTTCTTC.

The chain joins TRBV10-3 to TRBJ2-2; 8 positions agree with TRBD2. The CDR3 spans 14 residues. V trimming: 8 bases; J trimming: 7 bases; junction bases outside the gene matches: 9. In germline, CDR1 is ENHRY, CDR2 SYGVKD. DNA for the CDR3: TGTGCCATCCGCGGGGCGGGAGGAGACGGGGAGCTGTTTTTT. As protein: CAIRGAGGDGELFF.

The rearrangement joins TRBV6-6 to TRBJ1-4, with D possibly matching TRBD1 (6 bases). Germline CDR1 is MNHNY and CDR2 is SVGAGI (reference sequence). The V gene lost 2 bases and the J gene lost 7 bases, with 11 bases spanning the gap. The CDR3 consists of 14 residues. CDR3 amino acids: CASSYQGGGEKLFF. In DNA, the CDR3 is TGTGCCAGCAGTTACCAGGGAGGGGGTGAAAAACTGTTTTTT.

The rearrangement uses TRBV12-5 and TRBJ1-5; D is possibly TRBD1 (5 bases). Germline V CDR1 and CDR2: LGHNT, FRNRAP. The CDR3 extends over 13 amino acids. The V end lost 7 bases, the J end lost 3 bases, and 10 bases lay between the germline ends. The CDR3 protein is CASAVGVNQPQHF. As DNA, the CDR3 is TGTGCTAGTGCCGTAGGGGTCAATCAGCCCCAGCATTTT. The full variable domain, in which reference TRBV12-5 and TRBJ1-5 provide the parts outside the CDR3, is DARVTQTPRHKVTEMGQEVTMRCQPILGHNTVFWYRQTMMQGLELLAYFRNRAPLDDSGMPKDRFSAEMPDATLATLKIQPSEPRDSAVYFCASAVGVNQPQHFGDGTRLSIL.

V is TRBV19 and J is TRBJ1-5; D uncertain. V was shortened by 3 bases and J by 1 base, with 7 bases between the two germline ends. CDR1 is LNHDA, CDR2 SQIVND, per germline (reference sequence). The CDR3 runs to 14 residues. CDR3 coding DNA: TGTGCCAGTAGTATCGGGTACAGCAATCAGCCCCAGCATTTT. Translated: CASSIGYSNQPQHF.

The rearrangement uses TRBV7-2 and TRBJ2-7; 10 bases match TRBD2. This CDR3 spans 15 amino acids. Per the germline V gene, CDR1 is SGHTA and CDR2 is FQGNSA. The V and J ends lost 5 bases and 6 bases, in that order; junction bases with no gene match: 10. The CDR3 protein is CASSASGGATSEQYF. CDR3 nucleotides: TGTGCCAGCAGCGCTAGCGGGGGAGCGACGAGCGAGCAGTACTTC.

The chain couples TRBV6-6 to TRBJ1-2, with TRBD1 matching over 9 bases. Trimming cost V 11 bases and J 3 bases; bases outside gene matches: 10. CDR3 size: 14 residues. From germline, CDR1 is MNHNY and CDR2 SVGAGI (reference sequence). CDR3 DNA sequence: TGTGCCGCGAGGCGGGACAGGGTTTACTATGGCTACACCTTC. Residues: CAARRDRVYYGYTF.

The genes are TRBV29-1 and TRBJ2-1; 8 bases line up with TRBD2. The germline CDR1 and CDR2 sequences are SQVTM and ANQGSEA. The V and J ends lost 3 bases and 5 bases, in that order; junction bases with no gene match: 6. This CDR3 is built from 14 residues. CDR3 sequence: CSVDKRERDNEQFF. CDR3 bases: TGCAGCGTTGACAAGCGGGAGAGGGACAATGAGCAGTTCTTC.

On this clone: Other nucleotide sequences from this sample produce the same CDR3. In nucleotides, the CDR3 is TGTGCCAGTAGCGTAGCCACTGAAGCTTTCTTT. Translating it yields CASSVATEAFF. The rearrangement links TRBV19 to TRBJ1-1; D is ambiguous. V was trimmed by 6 bases and J by 4 bases, leaving 6 bases between them. Germline CDR1 is LNHDA and CDR2 is SQIVND (reference sequence). The CDR3 runs 11 residues.

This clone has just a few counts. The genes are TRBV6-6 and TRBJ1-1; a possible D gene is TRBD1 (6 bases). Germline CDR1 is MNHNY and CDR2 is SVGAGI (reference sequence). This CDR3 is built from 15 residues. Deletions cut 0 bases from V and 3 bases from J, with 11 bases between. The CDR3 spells CASSYSGGGYTEAFF. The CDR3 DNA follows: TGTGCCAGCAGTTACTCGGGAGGGGGATACACTGAAGCTTTCTTT.

Here the CDR3 DNA reads TGTGCCAGCAGTGAACTAGCGGGAATAACAGATACGCAGTATTTT. Translating gives CASSELAGITDTQYF. The rearrangement uses TRBV25-1 and TRBJ2-3; 9 bases fit TRBD2. This CDR3 is built from 15 residues. Per the germline V gene, CDR1 is MGHDK and CDR2 is SYGVNS. The V segment lost 2 bases and the J segment 3 bases; nucleotides outside the gene matches: 3.

Written as DNA, the CDR3 is TGTGCCAGCAGCTTCTCACGGTACAATGAGCAGTTCTTC. Residues: CASSFSRYNEQFF. The genes are TRBV7-2 and TRBJ2-1; D ambiguous. Trimming shortened V by 3 bases and J by 4 bases, and 7 bases separated the two germline ends. CDR1 and CDR2 (germline): SGHTA, FQGNSA. The CDR3 has 13 amino acids.

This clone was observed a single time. The CDR3: CASSIGRGTEAFF. CDR3 DNA: TGTGCCAGTAGTATAGGGAGGGGCACTGAAGCTTTCTTT. The gene calls are TRBV19 and TRBJ1-1; D possibly corresponds to TRBD1 (5 bases). The V gene lost 1 base and the J gene lost 4 bases, with 7 bases spanning the gap. CDR3 length: 13 residues. The germline V gene has CDR1 LNHDA and CDR2 SQIVND (reference sequence).

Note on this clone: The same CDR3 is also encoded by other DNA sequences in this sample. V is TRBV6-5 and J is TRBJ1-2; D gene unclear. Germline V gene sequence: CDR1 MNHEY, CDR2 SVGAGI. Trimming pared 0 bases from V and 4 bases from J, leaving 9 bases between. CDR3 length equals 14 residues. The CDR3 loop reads CASSYSAGVYGYTF. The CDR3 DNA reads TGTGCCAGCAGTTACTCGGCCGGGGTCTATGGCTACACCTTC.

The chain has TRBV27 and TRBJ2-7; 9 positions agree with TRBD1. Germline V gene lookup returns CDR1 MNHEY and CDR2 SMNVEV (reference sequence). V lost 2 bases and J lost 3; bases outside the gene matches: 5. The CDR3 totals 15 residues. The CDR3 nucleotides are TGTGCCAGCAGTTTAGTAACAGGGGGCGGCTACGAGCAGTACTTC. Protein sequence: CASSLVTGGGYEQYF.

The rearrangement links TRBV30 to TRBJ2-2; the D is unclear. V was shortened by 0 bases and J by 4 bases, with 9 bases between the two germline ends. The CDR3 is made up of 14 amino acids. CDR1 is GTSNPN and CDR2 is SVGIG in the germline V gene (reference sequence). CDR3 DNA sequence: TGTGCCTGGAGTGTTCGACTTCGCACCGGGGAGCTGTTTTTT. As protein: CAWSVRLRTGELFF. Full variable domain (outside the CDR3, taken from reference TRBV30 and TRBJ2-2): SQTIHQWPATLVQPVGSPLSLECTVEGTSNPNLYWYRQAAGRGLQLLFYSVGIGQISSEVPQNLSASRPQDRQFILSSKKLLLSDSGFYLCAWSVRLRTGELFFGEGSRLTVL.

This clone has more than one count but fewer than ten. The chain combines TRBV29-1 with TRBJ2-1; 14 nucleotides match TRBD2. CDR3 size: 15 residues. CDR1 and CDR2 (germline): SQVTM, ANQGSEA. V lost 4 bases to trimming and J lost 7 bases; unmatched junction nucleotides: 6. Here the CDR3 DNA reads TGCAGCGTTGCAGGGACTAGCGGGGGTCCTAATGAGCAGTTCTTC. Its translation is CSVAGTSGGPNEQFF.

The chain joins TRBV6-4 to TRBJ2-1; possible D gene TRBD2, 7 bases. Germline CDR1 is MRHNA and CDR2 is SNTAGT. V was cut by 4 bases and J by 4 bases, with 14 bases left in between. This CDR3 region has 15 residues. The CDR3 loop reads CASSARGGNYNEQFF. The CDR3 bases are TGTGCCAGCAGTGCCCGCGGGGGCAATTACAATGAGCAGTTCTTC.

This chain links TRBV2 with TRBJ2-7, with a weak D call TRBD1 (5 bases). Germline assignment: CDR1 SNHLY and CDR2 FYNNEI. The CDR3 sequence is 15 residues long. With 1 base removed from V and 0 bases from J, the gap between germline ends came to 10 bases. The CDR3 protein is CASSEGQRVSYEQYF. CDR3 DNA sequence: TGTGCCAGCAGTGAAGGACAGAGAGTCTCCTACGAGCAGTACTTC.

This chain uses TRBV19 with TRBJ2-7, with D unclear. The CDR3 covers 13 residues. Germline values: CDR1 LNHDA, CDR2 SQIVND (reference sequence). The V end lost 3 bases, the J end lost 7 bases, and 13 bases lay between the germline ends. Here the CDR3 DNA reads TGTGCCAGTAGTATGTGGGCCCCATATGAGCAGTACTTC. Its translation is CASSMWAPYEQYF.

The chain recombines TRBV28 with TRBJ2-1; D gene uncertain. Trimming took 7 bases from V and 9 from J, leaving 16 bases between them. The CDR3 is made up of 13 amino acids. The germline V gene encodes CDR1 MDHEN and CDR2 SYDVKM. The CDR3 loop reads CASTPVPEVEQFF. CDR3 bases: TGTGCCAGCACCCCCGTCCCCGAGGTTGAGCAGTTCTTC.

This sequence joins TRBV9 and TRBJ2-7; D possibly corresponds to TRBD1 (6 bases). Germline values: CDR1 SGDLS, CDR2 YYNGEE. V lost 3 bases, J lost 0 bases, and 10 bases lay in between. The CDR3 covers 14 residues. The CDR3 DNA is TGTGCCAGCAGCGCAGGGACACTCTCCTACGAGCAGTACTTC. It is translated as CASSAGTLSYEQYF.

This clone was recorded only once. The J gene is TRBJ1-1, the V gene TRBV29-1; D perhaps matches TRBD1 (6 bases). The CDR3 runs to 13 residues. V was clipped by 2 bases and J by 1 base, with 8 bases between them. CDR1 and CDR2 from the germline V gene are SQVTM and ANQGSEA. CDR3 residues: CSVEIRGNTEAFF. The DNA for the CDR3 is TGCAGCGTTGAAATCAGGGGGAACACTGAAGCTTTCTTT. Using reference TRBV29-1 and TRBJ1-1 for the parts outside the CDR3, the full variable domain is SAVISQKPSRDICQRGTSLTIQCQVDSQVTMMFWYRQQPGQSLTLIATANQGSEATYESGFVIDKFPISRPNLTFSTLTVSNMSPEDSSIYLCSVEIRGNTEAFFGQGTRLTVV.

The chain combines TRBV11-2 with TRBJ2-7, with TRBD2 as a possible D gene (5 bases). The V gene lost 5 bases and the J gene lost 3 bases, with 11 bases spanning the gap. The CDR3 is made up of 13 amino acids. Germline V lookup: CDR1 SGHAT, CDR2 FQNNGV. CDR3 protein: CASSPGGYYEQYV. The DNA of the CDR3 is TGTGCCAGCAGCCCCGGCGGGTACTACGAGCAGTACGTC.

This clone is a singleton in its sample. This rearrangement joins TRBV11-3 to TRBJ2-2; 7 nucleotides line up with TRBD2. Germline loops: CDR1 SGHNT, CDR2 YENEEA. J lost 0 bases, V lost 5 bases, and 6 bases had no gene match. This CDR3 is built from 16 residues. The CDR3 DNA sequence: TGTGCCAGCAGCCCAAGCGGGGTCTCGAACACCGGGGAGCTGTTTTTT. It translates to CASSPSGVSNTGELFF. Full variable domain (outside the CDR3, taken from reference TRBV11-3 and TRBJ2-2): EAGVVQSPRYKIIEKKQPVAFWCNPISGHNTLYWYLQNLGQGPELLIRYENEEAVDDSQLPKDRFSAERLKGVDSTLKIQPAELGDSAVYLCASSPSGVSNTGELFFGEGSRLTVL.